Listed below are T cell receptor beta chains from one sample, sequenced in a study of T cell responses to AZD1222 COVID-19 vaccine. The data were produced by immunoSEQ multiplex PCR, yet TCRdb's version contains in-frame clones alone and is incomplete. Seen here are 130,000 or so clones, around 94% observed once, and the top ten hold 6.6%. This specimen was peripheral blood, taken on day 0 of AZD1222 vaccination. These TCRs come from an adult in good health. Each CDR3 is given with its conserved first and last residue. D genes are given only for firm matches. The size of a clone is reported for some rows only, either as once, few or many, or as a class for expanded clones.

CDR3 DNA	CDR3 protein	D gene	V gene	J gene	clone size
TGCAGCGGGGGGTCTCGCGGCACTGAAGCTTTCTTT	CSGGSRGTEAFF	NA	TRBV29-1	TRBJ1-1	NA
TGTGCCAGCAGCCCCCGCGGCGAGGGTAGTGGCTACACCTTC	CASSPRGEGSGYTF	NA	TRBV9	TRBJ1-2	NA
TGCGCCAGCAGCCATACTATAAGGGGGCAGGGCTACACCTTC	CASSHTIRGQGYTF	TRBD1	TRBV4-1	TRBJ1-2	NA
TGTGCCAGCAGCCAAGAGGAGGGTACGCAGTATTTT	CASSQEEGTQYF	NA	TRBV3-1/TRBV3-2	TRBJ2-3	once
TGTGCCAGCAGCTTGGAGGGGGCGCAGGAAACGAACAATGAGCAGTTCTTC	CASSLEGAQETNNEQFF	TRBD1	TRBV5-8	TRBJ2-1	NA
TGTGCCAGCAGTTTTTTTATAGATACGCAGTATTTT	CASSFFIDTQYF	NA	TRBV28	TRBJ2-3	NA
TGTGCCACCAGCAGACGGATATTTAATACTAGCAGGCACTATTACAATGAGCAGTTCTTC	CATSRRIFNTSRHYYNEQFF	NA	TRBV15	TRBJ2-1	NA
TGTGCCACCAGCAGACAAAATAATTACGAGCAGTACTTC	CATSRQNNYEQYF	NA	TRBV15	TRBJ2-7	once
TGTGCCACCAGTGATTTTAGCCTGTCTAACCAAGAGACCCAGTACTTC	CATSDFSLSNQETQYF	NA	TRBV24-1	TRBJ2-5	NA
TGCGCCAGCAGTGAGGGACTAGCGGGAGGACCTCCCTACAATGAGCAGTTCTTC	CASSEGLAGGPPYNEQFF	TRBD2	TRBV10-2	TRBJ2-1	NA
TGTGCCAGCAGTTTAATAGGGGAATCCTACGAGCAGTACTTC	CASSLIGESYEQYF	NA	TRBV27	TRBJ2-7	NA
TGCGCCAGCAGGGATACAGGGGGAGGCAATCAGCCCCAGCATTTT	CASRDTGGGNQPQHF	TRBD1	TRBV10-2	TRBJ1-5	NA
TGCGCCAGCAGCGGGGGGTCTGAAGCTTTCTTT	CASSGGSEAFF	NA	TRBV5-1	TRBJ1-1	NA
TGTGCCAGCAGTCACAAGCTGGACGGTTCGAACACTGAAGCTTTCTTT	CASSHKLDGSNTEAFF	NA	TRBV6-6	TRBJ1-1	NA
TGTGCCAGCAGTTACTCAGACAGGGCAGGAGCTTTCTTT	CASSYSDRAGAFF	TRBD1	TRBV6-5	TRBJ1-1	NA
TGTGCCAGCAGGCTGGGACAGGGGGACTATGGCTACACCTTC	CASRLGQGDYGYTF	TRBD1	TRBV6-5	TRBJ1-2	NA
TGTGCCAGCAGTTTAGGGGGAGCAAGCGGCTACACCTTC	CASSLGGASGYTF	NA	TRBV27	TRBJ1-2	NA
TGTGCCAGCAGCCCTGGGACAGGGAAAATGAACACTGAAGCTTTCTTT	CASSPGTGKMNTEAFF	TRBD1	TRBV11-2	TRBJ1-1	NA
TGTGCCACCAGTGACGGCTACCTTAGCACAGATACGCAGTATTTT	CATSDGYLSTDTQYF	NA	TRBV24-1	TRBJ2-3	NA
TGTGCCAGCAGTTTATCGAGGTCCCAAGAGACCCAGTACTTC	CASSLSRSQETQYF	NA	TRBV27	TRBJ2-5	NA